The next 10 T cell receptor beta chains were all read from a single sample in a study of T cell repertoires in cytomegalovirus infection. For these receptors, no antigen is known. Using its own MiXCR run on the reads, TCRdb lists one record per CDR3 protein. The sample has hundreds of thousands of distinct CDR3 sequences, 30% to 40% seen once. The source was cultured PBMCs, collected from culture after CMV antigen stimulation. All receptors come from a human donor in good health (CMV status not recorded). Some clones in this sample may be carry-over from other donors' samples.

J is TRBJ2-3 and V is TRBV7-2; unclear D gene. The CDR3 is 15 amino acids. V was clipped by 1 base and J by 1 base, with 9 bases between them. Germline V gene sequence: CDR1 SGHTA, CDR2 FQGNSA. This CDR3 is CASSLGNHRTDTQYF. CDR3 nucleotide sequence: TGTGCCAGCAGCTTAGGGAACCACCGCACAGATACGCAGTATTTT.

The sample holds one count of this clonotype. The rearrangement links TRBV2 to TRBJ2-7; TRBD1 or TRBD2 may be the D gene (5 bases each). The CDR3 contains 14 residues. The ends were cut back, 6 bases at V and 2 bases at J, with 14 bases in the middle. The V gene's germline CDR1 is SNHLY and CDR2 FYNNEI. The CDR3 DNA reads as TGTGCCAGCAGCTCGATGGGACGTACCTACGAGCAGTACTTC. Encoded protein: CASSSMGRTYEQYF.

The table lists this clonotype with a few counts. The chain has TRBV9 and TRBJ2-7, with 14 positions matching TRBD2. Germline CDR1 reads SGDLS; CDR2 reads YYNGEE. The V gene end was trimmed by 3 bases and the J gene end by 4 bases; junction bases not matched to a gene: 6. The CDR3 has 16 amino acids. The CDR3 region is CASSAGTSGSLYEQYF. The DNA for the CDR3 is TGTGCCAGCAGCGCCGGGACTAGCGGGAGTTTGTACGAGCAGTACTTC.

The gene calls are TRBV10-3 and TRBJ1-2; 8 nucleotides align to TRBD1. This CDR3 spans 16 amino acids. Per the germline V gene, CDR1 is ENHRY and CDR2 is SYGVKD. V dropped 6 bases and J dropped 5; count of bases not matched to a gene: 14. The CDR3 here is CAIRPPRTGNSYGYTF. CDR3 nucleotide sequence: TGTGCCATCAGACCCCCCAGGACAGGGAACAGTTATGGCTACACCTTC.

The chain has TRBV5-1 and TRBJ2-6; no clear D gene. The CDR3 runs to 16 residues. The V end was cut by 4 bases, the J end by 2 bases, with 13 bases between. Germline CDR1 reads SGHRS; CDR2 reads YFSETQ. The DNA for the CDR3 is TGCGCCAGCAGCGTGACAACCGCCCCTGGGGCCAACGTCCTGACTTTC. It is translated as CASSVTTAPGANVLTF.

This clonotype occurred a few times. CDR3 DNA: TGTGCCAGCAGCGGACAGGCCGTGAATTCACCCCTCCACTTT. This translates into CASSGQAVNSPLHF. V is TRBV7-2 and J is TRBJ1-6; TRBD1 aligns across 7 bases. Germline V gives CDR1 SGHTA, CDR2 FQGNSA. The CDR3 sequence is 14 residues long. Trimming cost V 5 bases and J 7 bases; bases outside gene matches: 5.

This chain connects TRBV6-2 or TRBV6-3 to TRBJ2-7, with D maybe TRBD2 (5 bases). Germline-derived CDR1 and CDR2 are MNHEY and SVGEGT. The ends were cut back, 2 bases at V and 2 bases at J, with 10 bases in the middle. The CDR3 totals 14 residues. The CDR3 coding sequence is TGTGCCAGCAGTTACACCGGGATTGCCTACGAGCAGTACTTC. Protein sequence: CASSYTGIAYEQYF.

The CDR3 coding sequence is TGTGCCAGCAGCCTAGACAGGGGAGCCCCCTACGAGCAGTACGTC. Protein sequence: CASSLDRGAPYEQYV. The V call is TRBV6-2 or TRBV6-3, the J call TRBJ2-7; 8 bases align to TRBD1. V lost 6 bases, J lost 2 bases, and 9 bases stayed unmatched. Germline values: CDR1 MNHEY, CDR2 SVGEGT. The CDR3 loop spans 15 amino acids.

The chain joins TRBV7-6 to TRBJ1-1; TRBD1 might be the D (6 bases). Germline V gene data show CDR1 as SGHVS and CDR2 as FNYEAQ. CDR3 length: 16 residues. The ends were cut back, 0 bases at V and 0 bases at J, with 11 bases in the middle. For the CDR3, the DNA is TGTGCCAGCAGCTTAGCGAGGACAGCCTTGAACACTGAAGCTTTCTTT. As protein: CASSLARTALNTEAFF.

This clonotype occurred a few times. CDR3 DNA: TGTGCCAGCACCCCCGGCGGGCAGCGGGGCTACACCTTC. Translating gives CASTPGGQRGYTF. The gene calls are TRBV28 and TRBJ1-2; D ambiguous. CDR3 size: 13 residues. The germline V gene encodes CDR1 MDHEN and CDR2 SYDVKM. Trimming removed 7 bases at V and 8 bases at J, with 17 bases between.